This TCR beta chain was captured in a study of T cell responses to AZD1222 COVID-19 vaccine. Overall study: Second-dose recipients at about 4 or about 12 weeks were treated as one pooled group.

Overall study results and limits: White British people made up most donors, females outnumbered males, and clonal diversity was possibly underestimated. Targeting of unmutated variant regions was reportedly seen in nearly half of spike-specific TCRs.

Data came from immunoSEQ multiplex PCR; TCRdb stores just in-frame clones and leaves some out. The repertoire holds some 120,000 clones, with around 90% as singletons. Trimming pared 5 bases from V and 8 bases from J, leaving 19 bases between. Germline loops: CDR1 SGHDT, CDR2 YYEEEE. CDR3 length equals 14 residues. Note on this clone: Its cognate antigen is unknown.

V and J are TRBV5-6 and TRBJ1-2; D unresolved. The sequencing here drew on peripheral blood, taken on day 0 of AZD1222 vaccination. The sequence came from an adult in good health. For the CDR3, the DNA is TGTGCCAGCAGTCGTCCCCCCCAGACGGGGGGCTACACCTTC. Amino acids: CASSRPPQTGGYTF.